This T cell receptor beta chain was documented in a study of early T cells in non-severe SARS-CoV-2 infection listed by TCRdb under 2021. At the level of the whole study: Bulk RNA from unsorted whole blood was used for TCR sequencing, so alpha and beta chains could not be paired.

Overall study outcomes, separate from this receptor: VDJdb matching was skewed toward anti-spike CD8 responses, so virus-specific expansions were likely underestimated and private and CD4 specificities were missed.

Notes on this clonotype: The specificity of this receptor is unknown. Within one base of it there is no much larger clone, and no base qualities were kept.

Set within a cohort of healthcare workers in London, UK, this nested case-control study involved weekly PCR testing of nasopharyngeal swabs along with blood sampling. Healthcare workers were enrolled in the week of the UK lockdown, from 23 to 31 March 2020, and were followed every week for up to roughly 16 weeks. The CDR3 starts with the cysteine, ends with the phenylalanine, and has 16 residues. CDR3 DNA is the only sequence kept; it has 48 bases, read in frame from the first base. V was cut back by 6 bases and J by 2 bases, leaving a gap of 20 bases between them. CDR1 and CDR2 (DFQATT, SNEGSKA) derive from the germline V gene (reference sequence). The library was built by means of 5' RACE. Sequencer: NextSeq 500. Unique molecular identifiers were attached to individual cDNA molecules in the TCR library protocol so that sequencing error and PCR bias could be corrected. Sequencing covered both TCR alpha and beta chains, and within each sample the abundances of alpha and beta sequences were tightly co-correlated. In the source study's methods: V gene, J gene and CDR3 annotation of TCR sequences was performed with Decombinator V4. TCRs were defined as expanded if a significant change between any two time points was detected under a Poisson model with p below 0.0001. TCR abundances were normalised to the total number of TCRs sequenced in each sample and reported as counts per million. TRAV1-2 paired with TRAJ12, TRAJ20 or TRAJ33 defined MAIT TCRs, while TRAV10 paired with TRAJ18 defined iNKT TCRs. VDJdb, accessed on 1 November 2021, was searched for TCRs annotated for CMV, EBV and SARS-CoV-2, and TCRs annotated for more than one antigen were excluded. TCRdb itself trimmed the public reads at Q25 with fastp, ran MiXCR and retained productive beta chains. Rows are combined by CDR3 protein, so each entry shows the most common genes and DNA. The V and J calls and clone size are TCRdb's, not the authors'. In all, the sample holds tens of thousands of distinct CDR3 sequences, and 10% of those were seen once. Roughly 4.7% of the sample goes to the ten largest clones.

Input material: whole blood. This sequence was found in an adult who was a healthcare worker with PCR-confirmed SARS-CoV-2 infection or an uninfected control (not recorded which). The V gene is TRBV20-1 and the J gene is TRBJ1-5; TRBD1 is a weak D gene call, 6 bases matching. Read as DNA, the sequence is TGCAGTGCAGGGAGTCTGGGGGGCTCGGGCAATCAGCCCCAGCATTTT. The translation is CSAGSLGGSGNQPQHF.